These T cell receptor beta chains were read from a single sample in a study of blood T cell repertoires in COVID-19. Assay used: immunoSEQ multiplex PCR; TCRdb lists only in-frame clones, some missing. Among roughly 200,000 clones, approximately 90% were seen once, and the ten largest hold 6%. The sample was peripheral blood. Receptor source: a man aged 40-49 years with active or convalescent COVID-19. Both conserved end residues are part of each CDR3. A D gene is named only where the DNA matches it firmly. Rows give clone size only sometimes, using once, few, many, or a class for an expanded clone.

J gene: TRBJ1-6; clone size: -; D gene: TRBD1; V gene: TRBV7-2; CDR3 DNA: TGTGCCAGCAGCTTATTCGAACAGGGGTCAAATTCACCCCTCCACTTT; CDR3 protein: CASSLFEQGSNSPLHF
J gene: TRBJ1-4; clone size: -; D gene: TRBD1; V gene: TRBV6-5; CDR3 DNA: TGTGCCAGCAGTTACGACCATACAGGGGGGAATGAAAAACTGTTTTTT; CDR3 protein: CASSYDHTGGNEKLFF
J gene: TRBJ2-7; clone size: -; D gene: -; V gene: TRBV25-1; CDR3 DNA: TGTGCCAGCAACCCAGGAGGGAATTCTTACGAGCAGTACTTC; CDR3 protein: CASNPGGNSYEQYF
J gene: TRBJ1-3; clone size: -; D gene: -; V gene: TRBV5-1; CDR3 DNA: TGCGCCAGCAGCTTAACAGGGTTAAGCTCTGGAAACACCATATATTTT; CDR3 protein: CASSLTGLSSGNTIYF
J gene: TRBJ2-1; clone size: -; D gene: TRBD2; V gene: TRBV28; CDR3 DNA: TGTGCCAGCAGTTTACCCGGGCTAGCGGGAGGTAATGAGCAGTTCTTC; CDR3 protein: CASSLPGLAGGNEQFF
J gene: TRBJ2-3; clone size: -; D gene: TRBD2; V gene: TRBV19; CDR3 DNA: TGTGCCAGTAGTAGACAGGACGCGGGACTAGGTACGCAGTATTTT; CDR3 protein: CASSRQDAGLGTQYF
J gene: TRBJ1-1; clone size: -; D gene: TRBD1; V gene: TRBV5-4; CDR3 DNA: TGTGCCAGCAGCCAGACAGGGGGGTACACTGAAGCTTTCTTT; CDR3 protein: CASSQTGGYTEAFF
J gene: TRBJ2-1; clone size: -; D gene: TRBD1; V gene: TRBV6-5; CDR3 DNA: TGTGCCAGCAGTTCCAGGACAGGGGCCGCCTACAATGAGCAGTTCTTC; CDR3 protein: CASSSRTGAAYNEQFF
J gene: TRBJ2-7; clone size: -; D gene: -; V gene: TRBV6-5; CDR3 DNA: TGTGCCAGCAGTTACTCGACGGCAGGGGTCTACGAGCAGTACTTC; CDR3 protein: CASSYSTAGVYEQYF
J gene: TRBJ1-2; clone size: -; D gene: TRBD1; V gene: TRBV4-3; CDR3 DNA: TGCGCCAGCAGCCAAGGGGACAGGGATGGCTACACCTTC; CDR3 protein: CASSQGDRDGYTF
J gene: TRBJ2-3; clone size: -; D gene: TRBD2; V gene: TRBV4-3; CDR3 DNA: TGCGCCAGCAGCCAAGATCTGGGCGGGGGGGCTGATACGCAGTATTTT; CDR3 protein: CASSQDLGGGADTQYF
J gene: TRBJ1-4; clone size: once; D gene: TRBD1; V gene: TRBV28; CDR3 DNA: TGTGCCAGCAGACCCGGGACAGGACCTAATGAAAAACTGTTTTTT; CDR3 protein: CASRPGTGPNEKLFF
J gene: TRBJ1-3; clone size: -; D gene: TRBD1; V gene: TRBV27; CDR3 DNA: TGTGCCAGCAGTTCGGGACAGGCTTCTGGAAACACCATATATTTT; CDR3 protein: CASSSGQASGNTIYF
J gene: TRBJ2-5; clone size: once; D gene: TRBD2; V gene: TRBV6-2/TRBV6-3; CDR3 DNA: TGTGCCAGCAGTCGGATACTGACTAGCGGGGGGCAAGAGACCCAGTACTTC; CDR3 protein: CASSRILTSGGQETQYF
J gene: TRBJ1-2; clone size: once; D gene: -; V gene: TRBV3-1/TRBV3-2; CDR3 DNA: TGTGCCAGCAGCCAAGTCGGGAGGATGGATGATGGCTACACCTTC; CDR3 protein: CASSQVGRMDDGYTF
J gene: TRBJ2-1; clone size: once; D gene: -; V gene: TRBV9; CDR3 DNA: TGTGCCAGCAGCGTTCGGGGGTTTAGCAATGAGCAGTTCTTC; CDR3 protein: CASSVRGFSNEQFF
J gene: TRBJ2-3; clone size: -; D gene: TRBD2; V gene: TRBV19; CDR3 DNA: TGTGCCAGTAGGACTAGCGGGAGGGGTAGCACAGATACGCAGTATTTT; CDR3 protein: CASRTSGRGSTDTQYF
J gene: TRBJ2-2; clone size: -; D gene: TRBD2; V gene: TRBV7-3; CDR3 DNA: TGTGCCAGCAGAACTAGCGGGAACACCGGGGAGCTGTTTTTT; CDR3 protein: CASRTSGNTGELFF
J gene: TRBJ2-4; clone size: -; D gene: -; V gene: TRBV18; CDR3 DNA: TGTGCCAGCTCACTAAGGGCAGGGGCAGAAGGAAACATTCAGTACTTC; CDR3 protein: CASSLRAGAEGNIQYF
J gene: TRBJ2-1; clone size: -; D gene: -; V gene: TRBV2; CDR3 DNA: TGTGCCAGCAGTGTAGCGCACCGTAGCAATGAGCAGTTCTTC; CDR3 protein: CASSVAHRSNEQFF
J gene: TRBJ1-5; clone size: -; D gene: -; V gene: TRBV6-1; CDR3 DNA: TGTGCCAGCAGTGAAGTTTGGAGGCAGGGGAATCAGCCCCAGCATTTT; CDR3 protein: CASSEVWRQGNQPQHF
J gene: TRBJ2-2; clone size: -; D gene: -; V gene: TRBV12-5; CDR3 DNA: TGTGCTAGTGGTTTGGTAAGGGGCGATAACACCGGGGAGCTGTTTTTT; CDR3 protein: CASGLVRGDNTGELFF
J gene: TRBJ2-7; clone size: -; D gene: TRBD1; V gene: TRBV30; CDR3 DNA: TGTGCCTGGAGTCCACACCGCGACAGGGGGCGTTACGAGCAGTACTTC; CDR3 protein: CAWSPHRDRGRYEQYF
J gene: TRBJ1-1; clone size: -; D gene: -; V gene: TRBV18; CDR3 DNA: TGTGCCAGCTCAGGCACAGGGTCGGACGGTGCAGCTTTCTTT; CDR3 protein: CASSGTGSDGAAFF
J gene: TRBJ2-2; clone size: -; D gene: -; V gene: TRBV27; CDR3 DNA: TGTGCCAGCAGGATCAAGGGCGGGCCCGGGGAGCTGTTTTTT; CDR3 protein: CASRIKGGPGELFF
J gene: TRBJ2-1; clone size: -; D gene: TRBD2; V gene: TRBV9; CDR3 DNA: TGTGCCAGCAGCGTAGATAGCGGGGGGAGCTCCTACAATGAGCAGTTCTTC; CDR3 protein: CASSVDSGGSSYNEQFF
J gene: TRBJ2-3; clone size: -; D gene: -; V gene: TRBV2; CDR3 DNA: TGTGCCAGCAGTGAAGCGATGGGGCCCAGCACAGATACGCAGTATTTT; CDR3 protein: CASSEAMGPSTDTQYF
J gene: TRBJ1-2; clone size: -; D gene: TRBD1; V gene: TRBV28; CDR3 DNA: TGTGCCAGCAGTTTGGAGGACAGGGAGGGCGGCTACACCTTC; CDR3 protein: CASSLEDREGGYTF
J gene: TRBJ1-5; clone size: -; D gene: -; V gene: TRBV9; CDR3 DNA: TGTGCCAGCAGCTCTCCAATGGGCCGTTCGGCCCAGCATTTT; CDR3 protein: CASSSPMGRSAQHF
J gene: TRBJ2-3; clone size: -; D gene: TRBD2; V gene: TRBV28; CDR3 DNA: TGTGCCAGCAGGAACCTAGCGGGAGGGCCGCTAAGGGCTAGCACAGATACGCAGTATTTT; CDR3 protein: CASRNLAGGPLRASTDTQYF
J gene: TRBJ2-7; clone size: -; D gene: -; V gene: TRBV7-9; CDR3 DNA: TGTGCCAGCACTCGGGGCGGGACAGTCTCCTACGAGCAGTACTTC; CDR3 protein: CASTRGGTVSYEQYF
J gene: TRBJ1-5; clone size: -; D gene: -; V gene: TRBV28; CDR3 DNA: TGTGCCAGCAGTTCCCCCGGGGGGATAAGCAATCAGCCCCAGCATTTT; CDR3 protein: CASSSPGGISNQPQHF
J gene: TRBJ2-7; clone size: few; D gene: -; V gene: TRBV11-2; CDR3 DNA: TGTGCCAGCAGCTTAGGGTGGCAGTACGAGCAGTACTTC; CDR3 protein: CASSLGWQYEQYF
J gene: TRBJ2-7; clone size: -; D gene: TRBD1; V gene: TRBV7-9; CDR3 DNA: TGTGCCAGCAGCGGACCGGGACAGGTTTACGAGCAGTACTTC; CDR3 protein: CASSGPGQVYEQYF
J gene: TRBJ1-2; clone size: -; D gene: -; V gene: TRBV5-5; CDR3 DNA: TGTGCCAGCAGCTTGTTGTGGCCTAACTATGGCTACACCTTC; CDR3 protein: CASSLLWPNYGYTF
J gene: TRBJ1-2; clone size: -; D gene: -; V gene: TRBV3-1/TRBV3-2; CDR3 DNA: TGTGCCAGCAGCCAACAGGGTGCCGACTATGGCTACACCTTC; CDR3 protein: CASSQQGADYGYTF
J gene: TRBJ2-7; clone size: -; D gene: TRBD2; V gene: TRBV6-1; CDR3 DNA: TGTGCCAGCAGTGAAACTAGCGGGAGTCCCTACGAGCAGTACTTC; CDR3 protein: CASSETSGSPYEQYF
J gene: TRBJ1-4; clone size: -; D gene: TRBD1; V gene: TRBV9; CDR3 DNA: TGTGCCAGCAGCGAACAACCGGGACAGAGTAATGAAAAACTGTTTTTT; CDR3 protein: CASSEQPGQSNEKLFF
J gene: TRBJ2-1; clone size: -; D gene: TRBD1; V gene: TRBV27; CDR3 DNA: TGTGCCAGCAGTCCGTACGGGACAGGGAGTGGCGATGAGCAGTTCTTC; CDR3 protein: CASSPYGTGSGDEQFF
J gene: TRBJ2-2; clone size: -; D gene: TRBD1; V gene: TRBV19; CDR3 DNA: TGTGCCAGTAGCGTCAGACAGGGGGGACCTCCCGGGGAGCTGTTTTTT; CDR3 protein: CASSVRQGGPPGELFF
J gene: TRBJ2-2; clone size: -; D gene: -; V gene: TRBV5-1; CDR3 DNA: TGCGCCAGCAGCTTTGAAGGGGCAGACCGTACCGGGGAGCTGTTTTTT; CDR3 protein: CASSFEGADRTGELFF
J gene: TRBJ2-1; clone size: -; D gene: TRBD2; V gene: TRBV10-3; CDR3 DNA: TGTGCCACTAGCGGGGGAGACAATGAGCAGTTCTTC; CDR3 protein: CATSGGDNEQFF
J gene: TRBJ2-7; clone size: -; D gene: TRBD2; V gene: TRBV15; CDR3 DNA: TGTGCCACCAGCAGATCAGGACTAGCGGACTCCTACGAGCAGTACTTC; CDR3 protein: CATSRSGLADSYEQYF
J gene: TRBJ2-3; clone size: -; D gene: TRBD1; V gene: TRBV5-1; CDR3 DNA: TGCGCCAGCAGCCGCGACAGGGGTGGCGCAGATACGCAGTATTTT; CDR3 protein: CASSRDRGGADTQYF
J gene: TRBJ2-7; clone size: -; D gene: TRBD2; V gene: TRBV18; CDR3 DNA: TGTGCCAGCTCACCAATGGCTAGCGGGAGGGCCAACTTTTACGAGCAGTACTTC; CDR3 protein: CASSPMASGRANFYEQYF
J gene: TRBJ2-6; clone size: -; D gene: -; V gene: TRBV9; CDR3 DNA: TGTGCCAGCAGCCCCTTCTGGAGGGGCCTTAGCTCTGGGGCCAACGTCCTGACTTTC; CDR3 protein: CASSPFWRGLSSGANVLTF
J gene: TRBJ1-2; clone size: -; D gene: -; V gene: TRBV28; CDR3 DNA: TGTGCCAGCAGTCTCAGGGGTGGCTATGGCTACACCTTC; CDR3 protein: CASSLRGGYGYTF